This TCR beta chain was captured in a study of T cells after yellow fever vaccination. Whole-study results and caveats: Abundant clonotypes from the bulk population could get into FACS-sorted repertoires as contaminants. Only a minor proportion of clonotypes was detected across both CD4 and CD8 compartments.

TCR cDNA, made by 5'RACE template switching, carried an added universal primer site and UMIs. TCRdb ran MiXCR on the 5' RACE reads and lists one entry per CDR3 protein. The profile covers roughly 260,000 distinct CDR3 sequences, with over 10% appearing a single time and approximately 0.49% taken by the ten largest. CDR3 size: 17 residues. Per the germline V gene, CDR1 is SEHNR and CDR2 is FQNEAQ (reference sequence). Trimming shortened V by 2 bases and J by 7 bases, and 21 bases separated the two germline ends. This clonotype was seen repeatedly, ten times or more. The target antigen is unknown. V and J are TRBV7-9 and TRBJ2-1; the D is unclear. This sample comprised CD4+ T cells sorted from PBMCs, obtained 45 days after the yellow fever booster vaccination. The receptor was isolated from a man aged 25 to 40 who received the YFV17D yellow fever vaccine. The CDR3 bases are TGTGCCAGCAGCTTACCGCATCCCTGGGGATCGGTGAATGAGCAGTTCTTC. This translates into CASSLPHPWGSVNEQFF.